This entry concerns a single T cell receptor beta chain. Which antigen it targets is not known. The input lacks base qualities; no much larger clone sits a single base away. The sample's time point label, decoded: baseline before first vaccination. Vaccinee samples came from UK trials COV001 and COV002, including a single-blind randomized controlled phase 2/3 trial of AZD1222 (ChAdOx1 nCoV-19) in healthy adults. For TCRbeta chain sequencing, PBMC samples were collected from trial participants at day 0 and at day 28 after the second dose. For this chain, trimming is 3 bases at the V end and 5 bases at the J end, and the number of junction bases without a gene match is 11. The CDR3 sequence holds 18 residues, the cysteine and phenylalanine included. Kept here is only the CDR3 DNA, which spans 54 bases and is read in frame from base 1. The germline V gene yields SNHLY for CDR1 and FYNNEI for CDR2. This sample is drawn from a study of T cell responses to AZD1222 COVID-19 vaccine (dated by TCRdb to about 2021). In the study overall: AZD1222 recipients given second doses at about 4 weeks or at about 12 weeks were pooled, since spike-specific TCR depth and breadth were not found to differ between the two schedules. A total of 230 to 250 trial participants underwent TCR sequencing, of whom under 220 had received two doses of AZD1222 and approximately 26 had received two doses of the MenACWY control vaccine. Trial participants were enrolled into age subgroups of 18-55, 56-69 and 70-plus years, which contained roughly 150, 30 and 60 TCR-sequenced participants, respectively.

The CDR3 regions of human TCRbeta chains were analyzed by immunosequencing. On the authors' methods: TCRs in the repertoires were matched against a reference library of SARS-CoV-2-specific TCRs that had been generated with the MIRA antigen-specificity platform. Breadth meant the fraction of unique TCRs that were SARS-CoV-2-associated, whereas depth meant the fraction of total T cells that were SARS-CoV-2-associated. Using the MIRA data, every spike-specific TCR was mapped to the spike region that the TCR reacted to and assigned to either a CD4 or a CD8 class. Log10-transformed breadth and depth values were compared by one-way ANOVA with Sidak's multiple comparisons tests. What TCRdb holds here is the immuneACCESS table cut down to in-frame rearrangements. Part of the clones is not present; checked against another copy, under half of the missing clones reflect an unresolved V gene, and the others are unexplained. V, J and clone size are taken as reported in that table, and D and trimming were inferred from the DNA itself. This sample holds more than 140,000 clones; more than 75% were observed only once. Clones ranked in the top ten supply 5% of the sample.

Study-wide findings and limitations: Conclusions about previously exposed vaccinees are limited, since just 6 or 7 AZD1222 recipients were seropositive for SARS-CoV-2 at baseline. In the small 56-69-year group, the increase in depth fell short of significance, most likely because of low power. The vaccine-associated CD4 TCRs covered the entire spike protein, and the dominant responses fell in regions 160-218 and 743-854. Because no day 14 peak-response samples were available, the repertoires could be characterized only after the peak T cell response. Spike-specific TCR breadth and depth rose significantly after two AZD1222 doses compared with day 0 and with MenACWY recipients. Most participants were white British and females outnumbered males, and the authors suggested that clonal diversity may have been underestimated. Reportedly, almost half of the unique spike-specific TCRs recognized epitopes lying outside the regions that are mutated in the B.1.351 and B.1.1.7 variants.

Here the chain combines TRBV2 and TRBJ2-5; 14 middle bases align to TRBD2. The receptor's source is an adult in good health. This material consisted of peripheral blood, taken on day 0 of AZD1222 vaccination. The DNA is TGTGCCAGCAGTGACCAGAAGACTAGCGGGAGGGGAGGGGAGACCCAGTACTTC. It specifies CASSDQKTSGRGGETQYF. Extended through the reference TRBV2 and TRBJ2-5 proteins, this CDR3 yields the full variable domain: EPEVTQTPSHQVTQMGQEVILRCVPISNHLYFYWYRQILGQKVEFLVSFYNNEISEKSEIFDDQFSVERPDGSNFTLKIRSTKLEDSAMYFCASSDQKTSGRGGETQYFGPGTRLLVL.